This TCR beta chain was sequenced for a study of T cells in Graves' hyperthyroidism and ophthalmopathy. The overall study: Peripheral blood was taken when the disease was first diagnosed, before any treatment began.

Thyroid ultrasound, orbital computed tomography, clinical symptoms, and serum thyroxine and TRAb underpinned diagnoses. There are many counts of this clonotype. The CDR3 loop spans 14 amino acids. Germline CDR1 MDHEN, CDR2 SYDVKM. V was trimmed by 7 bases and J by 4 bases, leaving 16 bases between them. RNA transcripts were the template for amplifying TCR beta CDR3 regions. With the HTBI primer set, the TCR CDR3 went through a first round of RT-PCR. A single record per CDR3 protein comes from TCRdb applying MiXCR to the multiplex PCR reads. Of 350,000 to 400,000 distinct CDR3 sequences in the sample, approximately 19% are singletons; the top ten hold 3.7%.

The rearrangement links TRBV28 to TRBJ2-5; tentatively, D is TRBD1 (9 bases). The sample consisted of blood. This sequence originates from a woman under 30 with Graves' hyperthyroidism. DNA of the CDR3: TGTGCCAGCAACTTAGCGGGACAGGGAGAGACCCAGTACTTC. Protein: CASNLAGQGETQYF.